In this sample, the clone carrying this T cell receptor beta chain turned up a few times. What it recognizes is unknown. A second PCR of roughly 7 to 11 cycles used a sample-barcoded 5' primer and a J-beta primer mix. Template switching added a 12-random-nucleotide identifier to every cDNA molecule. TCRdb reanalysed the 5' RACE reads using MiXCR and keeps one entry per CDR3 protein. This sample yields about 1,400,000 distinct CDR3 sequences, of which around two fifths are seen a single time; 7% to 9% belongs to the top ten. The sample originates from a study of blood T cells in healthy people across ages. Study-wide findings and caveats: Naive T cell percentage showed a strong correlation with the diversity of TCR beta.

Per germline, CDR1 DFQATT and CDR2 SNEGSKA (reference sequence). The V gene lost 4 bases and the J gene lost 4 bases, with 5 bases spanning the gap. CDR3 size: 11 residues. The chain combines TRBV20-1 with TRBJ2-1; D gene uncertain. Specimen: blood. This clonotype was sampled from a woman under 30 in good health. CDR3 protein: CSATLYNEQFF. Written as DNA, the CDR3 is TGCAGTGCTACCCTATACAATGAGCAGTTCTTC.